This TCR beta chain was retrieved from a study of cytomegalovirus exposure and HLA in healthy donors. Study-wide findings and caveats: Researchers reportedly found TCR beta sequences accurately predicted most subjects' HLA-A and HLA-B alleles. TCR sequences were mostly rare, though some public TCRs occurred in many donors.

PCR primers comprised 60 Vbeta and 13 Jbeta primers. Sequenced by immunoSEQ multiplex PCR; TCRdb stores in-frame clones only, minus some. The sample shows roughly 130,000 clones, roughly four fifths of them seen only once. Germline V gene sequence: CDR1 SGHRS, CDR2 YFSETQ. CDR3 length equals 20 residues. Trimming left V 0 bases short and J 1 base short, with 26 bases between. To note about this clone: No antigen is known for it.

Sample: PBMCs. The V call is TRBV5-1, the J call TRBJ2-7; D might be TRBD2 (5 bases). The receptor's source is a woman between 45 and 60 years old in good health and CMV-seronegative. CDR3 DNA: TGCGCCAGCAGCTTGGGGCGATATATGGGGATGGAGGACTCATCCTACGAGCAGTACGTC. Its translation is CASSLGRYMGMEDSSYEQYV.